This record covers a single T cell receptor beta chain. No antigen is known for it. The data stem from a study of siplizumab effects on memory and regulatory T cells. General observations from the study: Roughly 75-97% of proliferating CD4+ or CD8+ clones lacked an assignable naive or memory phenotype. Some alloreactive sequences were traceable to unstimulated CD4+ memory cells, and siplizumab significantly reduced them.

Generated by immunoSEQ multiplex PCR, the TCRdb table keeps only in-frame clones and is missing some. The table has about 70,000 clones, approximately 88% seen once. The length of the CDR3 is 15 residues. The germline gives CDR1 SGHTA, CDR2 FQGTGA. V was pared by 0 bases and J by 6 bases, with 3 bases of the junction left unmatched. The clonotype was recovered from a human donor in good health. This sequence joins TRBV7-3 and TRBJ2-2; 8 nucleotides line up with TRBD1. Sequenced material: Tregs sorted from blood. DNA of the CDR3: TGTGCCAGCAGCTTAACGACAGGGGTGGCCGGGGAGCTGTTTTTT. It specifies CASSLTTGVAGELFF.